Following are 2 T cell receptor beta chains from one sample sequenced in a study of cytomegalovirus exposure and HLA in healthy donors. PCR amplification relied on 60 Vbeta primers (plus 13 Jbeta primers). Sequencing used immunoSEQ multiplex PCR; TCRdb keeps in-frame clones, though not all of them. The sample consists of approximately 120,000 clones, about three quarters of them appearing once. The sample was PBMCs. The receptors shown here come from a woman aged 60-75 years in good health and CMV-seropositive.

V gene TRBV7-3 combines with J gene TRBJ1-2; 9 bases agree with TRBD1. Germline CDR1 is SGHTA and CDR2 is FQGTGA. Losses at the gene ends were 2 bases for V and 6 bases for J; bases not matched to a gene: 4. This CDR3 has 14 residues. CDR3 DNA: TGTGCCAGCAGCTTAGGGAGGACAGGGGATGGCTACACCTTC. Amino acid sequence: CASSLGRTGDGYTF.

The genes are TRBV11-2 and TRBJ1-4, with TRBD1 identical over 7 bases. The junction had 5 bases not matched to a gene; V was cut back by 3 bases and J by 7 bases. CDR3 size: 14 residues. The V gene's germline CDR1 is SGHAT and CDR2 FQNNGV. CDR3 bases: TGTGCCAGCAGCTTTTGGCAGGGGGGTGAAAAACTGTTTTTT. Translated, it gives CASSFWQGGEKLFF. Full variable domain (outside the CDR3, taken from reference TRBV11-2 and TRBJ1-4): EAGVAQSPRYKIIEKRQSVAFWCNPISGHATLYWYQQILGQGPKLLIQFQNNGVVDDSQLPKDRFSAERLKGVDSTLKIQPAKLEDSAVYLCASSFWQGGEKLFFGSGTQLSVL.